These T cell receptor beta chains were read from a single sample in a study of breast tumors, draining lymph nodes, adjacent tissues. One entry per CDR3 protein results from TCRdb running MiXCR on the multiplex PCR reads. The sample lists around 130,000 distinct CDR3 sequences; less than 35% were seen once. The sample comprised axillary lymph node tissue. The receptors here all came from a female donor with breast cancer. Some clones in this sample may be carry-over from other donors' samples. CDR3s include the opening cysteine and the closing phenylalanine or tryptophan. D genes are given only for firm matches. Expanded clones are given a class, and other clones once, few, many or no size at all.

TRBJ2-7 TRBD2 TRBV6-5 many CASSYSRDTSGGGYEQYF TGTGCCAGCAGTTACTCCCGTGATACTAGCGGGGGGGGGTACGAGCAGTACTTC
TRBJ2-7 TRBD2 TRBV30 many CASQSGLAGLTRGEQYF TGTGCCTCACAATCAGGACTAGCGGGTCTCACCAGGGGCGAGCAGTACTTC
TRBJ2-2 TRBD2 TRBV5-6 many CASSLEAGGIGELFF TGTGCCAGCAGCTTAGAAGCGGGGGGCATCGGGGAGCTGTTTTTT
TRBJ2-5 . TRBV5-1 many CASSLSASLDTQYF TGCGCCAGCAGCTTGTCTGCCAGCCTAGACACCCAGTACTTC
TRBJ2-1 TRBD1 TRBV27 . CASRSWYKGAANEQFF TGTGCCAGCAGATCGTGGTATAAGGGGGCCGCTAATGAGCAGTTCTTC
TRBJ2-1 TRBD1 TRBV3-1 . CASSQDYGGQGFSEQFF TGTGCCAGCAGCCAAGATTATGGGGGACAGGGGTTTAGTGAGCAGTTCTTC
TRBJ1-2 TRBD1 TRBV9 . CASSARQGGYGYTF TGTGCCAGCAGCGCTAGACAGGGCGGCTATGGCTACACCTTC
TRBJ1-2 TRBD1 TRBV30 many CAWSAQGAWGYTF TGTGCCTGGAGTGCACAGGGGGCTTGGGGCTACACCTTC
TRBJ2-2 . TRBV6-5 . CASSHGVVGELFF TGTGCCAGCAGTCACGGGGTCGTCGGGGAGCTGTTTTTT
TRBJ2-3 . TRBV11-3 . CASSTQTDTQYF TGTGCCAGCAGCACACAGACAGATACGCAGTATTTT
TRBJ1-1 . TRBV11-2 . CASSLLSLNTEAFF TGTGCCAGCAGCTTACTATCCCTAAACACTGAAGCTTTCTTT
TRBJ1-2 . TRBV5-1 . CASSWRQPSYGYTF TGCGCCAGCAGCTGGAGACAACCCTCCTATGGCTACACCTTC
TRBJ1-6 TRBD1 TRBV19 many CASSPMDRDVSPLHF TGTGCCAGTAGTCCTATGGACAGGGATGTTTCACCCCTCCACTTT
TRBJ1-2 . TRBV29-1 . CSLYLRGAGDGYTF TGCAGCTTGTATCTCCGGGGGGCTGGGGATGGCTACACCTTC
TRBJ1-2 TRBD1 TRBV6-5 . CAARGQHYGYTF TGTGCCGCTAGGGGGCAACACTATGGCTACACCTTC
TRBJ1-2 TRBD1 TRBV12-3/TRBV12-4 many CASSRDSYGYTF TGTGCCAGCAGTAGGGACAGCTATGGCTACACCTTC
TRBJ1-4 . TRBV7-9 many CASSQPGTINEKLFF TGTGCCAGCAGCCAGCCCGGGACAATAAATGAAAAACTGTTTTTT
TRBJ2-3 TRBD2 TRBV3-1 many CASSRTSLDTQYF TGTGCCAGCAGTCGGACTAGTCTCGATACGCAGTATTTT
TRBJ1-1 TRBD1 TRBV25-1 . CASSERGTGGMDTEAFF TGTGCCAGCAGTGAACGGGGGACAGGGGGCATGGACACTGAAGCTTTCTTT
TRBJ2-7 . TRBV12-3/TRBV12-4 . CASSWGIYEQYF TGTGCCAGCAGCTGGGGGATCTACGAGCAGTACTTC
TRBJ2-3 . TRBV15 many CATSRGEHTDTQYF TGTGCCACCAGCAGAGGCGAACACACAGATACGCAGTATTTT
TRBJ1-5 . TRBV18 many CASSPRGDSNQPQHF TGTGCCAGCTCACCCCGCGGGGATAGCAATCAGCCCCAGCATTTT
TRBJ1-5 TRBD1 TRBV6-2/TRBV6-3 many CASSDRDRPNQPQHF TGTGCCAGCAGTGACCGGGACAGACCAAATCAGCCCCAGCATTTT